A single sample is the source of the 14 T cell receptor beta chains below, sequenced in a study of T cells in Graves' hyperthyroidism and ophthalmopathy. The TCR beta CDR3 regions underwent amplification using RNA transcripts as the source. The study used the HTBI primer set for a first-round RT-PCR of the TCR CDR3. TCRdb recomputed calls from the multiplex PCR reads with MiXCR, one row per CDR3 protein. The data show around 520,000 distinct CDR3 sequences, 24% seen once. Material for sequencing was blood. Source of these receptors: a woman aged 25 to 39 with Graves' ophthalmopathy.

Only a few counts were recorded for this clonotype. The chain couples TRBV12-3 or TRBV12-4 to TRBJ1-5, with D possibly being TRBD1 (6 bases). The ends were cut back, 4 bases at V and 12 bases at J, with 13 bases in the middle. The CDR3 is 12 amino acids. The CDR3 sequence: CASSSVSGDQHF. The CDR3 DNA reads as TGTGCCAGCAGTTCCGTCTCAGGGGACCAGCATTTT.

This sequence joins TRBV18 and TRBJ1-1; TRBD1 matches at 8 bases. The CDR3 sequence is 15 residues long. The trim removed 3 bases at V and 1 base at J, leaving 4 bases unmatched. Germline V lookup: CDR1 KGHSH, CDR2 LQKENI. This CDR3 reads CASSPLTGANTEAFF. In DNA form, the CDR3 reads TGTGCCAGCTCACCCCTGACAGGGGCGAACACTGAAGCTTTCTTT.

This clonotype was seen at least ten times. The gene calls are TRBV27 and TRBJ1-1; 7 nucleotides line up with TRBD1. Per the germline V gene, CDR1 is MNHEY and CDR2 is SMNVEV (reference sequence). This CDR3 is 14 amino acids long. V was pared by 3 bases and J by 4 bases, with 5 bases of the junction left unmatched. The CDR3 sequence: CASSLLDRVTEAFF. CDR3 bases: TGTGCCAGCAGTTTGCTCGACAGGGTCACTGAAGCTTTCTTT.

The table lists this clonotype with a few counts. The J gene is TRBJ2-2, the V gene TRBV10-1; D remains unclear. V was shortened by 9 bases and J by 0 bases, with 14 bases between the two germline ends. Germline assignment: CDR1 WNHNN and CDR2 SYGVQD (reference sequence). This CDR3 spans 15 amino acids. The DNA of the CDR3 is TGCGCCAGGGCCGCCGGAACAGCGAACACCGGGGAGCTGTTTTTT. Translation: CARAAGTANTGELFF.

This clonotype was recorded many times. The genes are TRBV18 and TRBJ1-5; 8 bases agree with TRBD1. The V gene end was trimmed by 3 bases and the J gene end by 5 bases; junction bases not matched to a gene: 6. Germline V gene sequence: CDR1 KGHSH, CDR2 LQKENI. The CDR3 extends over 15 amino acids. The CDR3 region is CASSPGTGTYQPQHF. The CDR3 DNA follows: TGTGCCAGCTCACCCGGGACAGGCACTTATCAGCCCCAGCATTTT.

The J gene is TRBJ2-5, the V gene TRBV29-1; a possible D gene is TRBD2 (6 bases). V lost 4 bases to trimming and J lost 2 bases, with 11 bases between them. Germline lookup yields CDR1 SQVTM and CDR2 ANQGSEA. This CDR3 contains 13 residues. CDR3 DNA sequence: TGCAGCGTTGCGGGAGATACTCAAGAGACCCAGTACTTC. Translating gives CSVAGDTQETQYF. The variable domain in full, with the rest retrieved from reference TRBV29-1 and TRBJ2-5, is SAVISQKPSRDICQRGTSLTIQCQVDSQVTMMFWYRQQPGQSLTLIATANQGSEATYESGFVIDKFPISRPNLTFSTLTVSNMSPEDSSIYLCSVAGDTQETQYFGPGTRLLVL.

The rearrangement links TRBV6-1 to TRBJ2-7, with 9 bases identical to TRBD2. The V gene's germline CDR1 is MNHNS and CDR2 SASEGT. The trim removed 1 base at V and 3 bases at J, leaving 4 bases unmatched. CDR3 length: 15 residues. CDR3 in DNA: TGTGCCAGCAGTGAAGTGCGGGGGGGAGACTACGAGCAGTACTTC. Protein: CASSEVRGGDYEQYF.

The rearrangement uses TRBV18 and TRBJ1-1; possible D gene TRBD1, 5 bases. The CDR3 is made up of 13 amino acids. V lost 5 bases and J 2 bases, leaving 9 bases between the germline ends. CDR1 is KGHSH, CDR2 LQKENI, per germline. CDR3 protein: CASSGGINTEAFF. In DNA form, the CDR3 reads TGTGCCAGCTCAGGGGGAATTAACACTGAAGCTTTCTTT.

The V call is TRBV20-1, the J call TRBJ2-7; 7 nucleotides agree with TRBD1. V lost 5 bases, J lost 2 bases, and 6 bases stayed unmatched. The CDR3 extends over 13 amino acids. Germline loops: CDR1 DFQATT, CDR2 SNEGSKA (reference sequence). CDR3 in DNA: TGCAGTGCTCGTACAGGGGCCCCCTACGAGCAGTACTTC. This encodes CSARTGAPYEQYF.

This clonotype turned up a few times. The chain combines TRBV5-1 with TRBJ2-4; the D gene is possibly TRBD2 (5 bases). CDR1 and CDR2 from the germline V gene are SGHRS and YFSETQ. The CDR3 loop spans 14 amino acids. V lost 4 bases to trimming and J lost 2 bases, with 10 bases between them. The CDR3 loop is CASSPRETKNIQYF. The CDR3 nucleotides are TGCGCCAGCAGCCCAAGGGAGACCAAAAACATTCAGTACTTC.

This clonotype was picked up many times. The genes are TRBV20-1 and TRBJ2-7, with 10 bases matching TRBD1. Per the germline V gene, CDR1 is DFQATT and CDR2 is SNEGSKA (reference sequence). CDR3 size: 16 residues. V was pared by 4 bases and J by 3 bases, with 12 bases of the junction left unmatched. Here the CDR3 DNA reads TGCAGTGCTAAACCTCTGGGGACAGGGGTTGTCTACGAGCAGTACTTC. It is translated as CSAKPLGTGVVYEQYF.

A few counts support this clonotype. CDR3 sequence: CAISESKNTEAFF. DNA for the CDR3: TGTGCCATCAGTGAGTCCAAGAACACTGAAGCTTTCTTT. The chain carries TRBV10-3 and TRBJ1-1; no firm D call. Germline V lookup: CDR1 ENHRY, CDR2 SYGVKD. The length of the CDR3 is 13 residues. V lost 0 bases, J lost 1 base, and 3 bases lay in between.

In this sample, this clonotype turned up a few times. The chain uses TRBV12-3 or TRBV12-4 and TRBJ1-3; TRBD1 matches 8 bases. Unmatched junction bases numbered 8, after V lost 3 bases and J lost 4 bases. The CDR3 is 16 residues long. The CDR3 is CASSFGRDRGGNTIYF. CDR3 nucleotides: TGTGCCAGCAGTTTCGGCCGAGACAGGGGAGGAAACACCATATATTTT.

The chain uses TRBV6-2 or TRBV6-3 and TRBJ2-7; 7 positions match TRBD2. V lost 5 bases and J lost 3; bases outside the gene matches: 10. The CDR3 is 15 amino acids. Germline assignment: CDR1 MNHEY and CDR2 SVGEGT. This chain's CDR3 is CASSTPGLLHYEQYF. The CDR3 DNA reads as TGTGCCAGCAGTACCCCGGGACTATTACACTACGAGCAGTACTTC.